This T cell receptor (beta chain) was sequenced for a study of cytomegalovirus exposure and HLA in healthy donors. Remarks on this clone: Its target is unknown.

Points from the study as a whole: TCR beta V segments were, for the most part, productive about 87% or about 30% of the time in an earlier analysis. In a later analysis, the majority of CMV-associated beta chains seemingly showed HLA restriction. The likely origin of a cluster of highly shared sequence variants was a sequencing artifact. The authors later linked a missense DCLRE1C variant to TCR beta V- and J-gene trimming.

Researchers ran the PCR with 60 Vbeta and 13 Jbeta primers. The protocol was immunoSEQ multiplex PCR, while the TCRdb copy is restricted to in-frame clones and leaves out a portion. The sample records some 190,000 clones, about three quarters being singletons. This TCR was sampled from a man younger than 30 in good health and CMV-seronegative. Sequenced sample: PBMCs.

The CDR3 coding sequence is TGTGCCAGCAGCCCCCCCGGTCGCGGGCGGGGGATCGCAGATACGCAGTATTTT. Its protein is CASSPPGRGRGIADTQYF. V and J are TRBV7-2 and TRBJ2-3, with TRBD2 matching over 7 bases. The CDR3 has 18 amino acids. CDR1 and CDR2 from the germline V gene are SGHTA and FQGNSA. V shed 5 bases, J shed 4 bases, and the junction held 18 bases outside the gene matches.